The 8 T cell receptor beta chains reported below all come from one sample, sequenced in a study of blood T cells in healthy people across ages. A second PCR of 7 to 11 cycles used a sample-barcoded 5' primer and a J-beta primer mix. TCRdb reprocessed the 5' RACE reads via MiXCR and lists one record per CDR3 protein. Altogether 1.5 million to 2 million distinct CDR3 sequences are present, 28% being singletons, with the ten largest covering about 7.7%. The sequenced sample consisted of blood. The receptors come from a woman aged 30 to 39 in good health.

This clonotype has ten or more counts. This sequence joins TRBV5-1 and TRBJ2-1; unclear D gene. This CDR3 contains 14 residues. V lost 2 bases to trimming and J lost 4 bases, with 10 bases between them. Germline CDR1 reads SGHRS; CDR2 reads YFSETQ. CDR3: CASSLGPSYNEQFF. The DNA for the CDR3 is TGCGCCAGCAGCTTAGGGCCTTCATACAATGAGCAGTTCTTC.

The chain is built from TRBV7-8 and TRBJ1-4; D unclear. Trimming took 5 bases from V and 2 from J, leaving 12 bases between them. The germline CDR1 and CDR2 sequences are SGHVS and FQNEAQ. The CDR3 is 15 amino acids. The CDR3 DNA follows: TGTGCCAGCAGCCCCCCGGTGGGGACTAATGAAAAACTGTTTTTT. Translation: CASSPPVGTNEKLFF.

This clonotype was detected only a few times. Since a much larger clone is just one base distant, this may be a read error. The CDR3 DNA is TGTGCCAGCAGCCGGGACGGTCCTAGCAATCAGCCCCGGCATTTT. Its protein is CASSRDGPSNQPRHF. The rearrangement links TRBV5-5 to TRBJ1-5; possibly TRBD1 for D (5 bases). The V gene's germline CDR1 is SGHKS and CDR2 YYEKEE (reference sequence). The length of the CDR3 is 15 residues.

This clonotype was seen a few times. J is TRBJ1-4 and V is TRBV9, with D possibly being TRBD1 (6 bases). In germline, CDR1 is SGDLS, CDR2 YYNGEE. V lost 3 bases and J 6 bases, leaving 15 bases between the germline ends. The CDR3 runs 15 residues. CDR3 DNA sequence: TGTGCCAGCAGCGCACTGACAGGCGTGGATGAAAAACTGTTTTTT. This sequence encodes CASSALTGVDEKLFF.

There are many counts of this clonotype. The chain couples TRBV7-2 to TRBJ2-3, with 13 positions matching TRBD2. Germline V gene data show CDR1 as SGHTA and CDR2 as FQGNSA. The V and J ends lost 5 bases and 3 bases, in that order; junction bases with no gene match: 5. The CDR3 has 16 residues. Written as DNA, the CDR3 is TGTGCCAGCAGCCCTGGACTAGCGGGAGCAACAGATACGCAGTATTTT. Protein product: CASSPGLAGATDTQYF.

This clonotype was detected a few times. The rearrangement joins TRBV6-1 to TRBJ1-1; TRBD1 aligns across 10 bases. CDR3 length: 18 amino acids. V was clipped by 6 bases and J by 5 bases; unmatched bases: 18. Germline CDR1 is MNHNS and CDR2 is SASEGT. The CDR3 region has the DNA TGTGCCAGCAGCCGCAAGGCTGGGACAGGGGCCTTCTTTACTGAAGCTTTCTTT. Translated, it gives CASSRKAGTGAFFTEAFF.

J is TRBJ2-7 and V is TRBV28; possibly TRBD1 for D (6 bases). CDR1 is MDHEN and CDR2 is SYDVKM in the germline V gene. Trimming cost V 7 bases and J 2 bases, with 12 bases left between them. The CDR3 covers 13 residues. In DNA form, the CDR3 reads TGTGCCAGCACCACCAGGACAGCCTACGAGCAGTACTTC. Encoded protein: CASTTRTAYEQYF.

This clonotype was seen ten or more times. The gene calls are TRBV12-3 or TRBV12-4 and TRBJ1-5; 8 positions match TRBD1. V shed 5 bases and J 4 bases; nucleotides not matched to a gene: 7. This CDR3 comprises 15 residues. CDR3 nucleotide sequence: TGTGCCAGCAGTGAGGACAGGGTTGTAAATCAGCCCCAGCATTTT. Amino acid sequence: CASSEDRVVNQPQHF.